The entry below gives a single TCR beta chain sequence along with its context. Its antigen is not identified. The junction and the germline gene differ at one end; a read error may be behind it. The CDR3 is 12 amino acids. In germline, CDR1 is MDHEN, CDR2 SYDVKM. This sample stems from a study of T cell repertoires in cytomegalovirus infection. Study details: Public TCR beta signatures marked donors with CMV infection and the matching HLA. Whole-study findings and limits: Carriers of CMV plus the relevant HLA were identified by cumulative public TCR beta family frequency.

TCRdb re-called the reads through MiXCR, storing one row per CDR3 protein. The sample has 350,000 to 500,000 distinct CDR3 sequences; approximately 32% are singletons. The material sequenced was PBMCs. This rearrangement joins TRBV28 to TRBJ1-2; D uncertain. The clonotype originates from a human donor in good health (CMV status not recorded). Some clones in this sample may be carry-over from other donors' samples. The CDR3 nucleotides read TGTGCCAGCAGTTTATCCAGCTATGGCAACACCTTC. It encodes CASSLSSYGNTF.